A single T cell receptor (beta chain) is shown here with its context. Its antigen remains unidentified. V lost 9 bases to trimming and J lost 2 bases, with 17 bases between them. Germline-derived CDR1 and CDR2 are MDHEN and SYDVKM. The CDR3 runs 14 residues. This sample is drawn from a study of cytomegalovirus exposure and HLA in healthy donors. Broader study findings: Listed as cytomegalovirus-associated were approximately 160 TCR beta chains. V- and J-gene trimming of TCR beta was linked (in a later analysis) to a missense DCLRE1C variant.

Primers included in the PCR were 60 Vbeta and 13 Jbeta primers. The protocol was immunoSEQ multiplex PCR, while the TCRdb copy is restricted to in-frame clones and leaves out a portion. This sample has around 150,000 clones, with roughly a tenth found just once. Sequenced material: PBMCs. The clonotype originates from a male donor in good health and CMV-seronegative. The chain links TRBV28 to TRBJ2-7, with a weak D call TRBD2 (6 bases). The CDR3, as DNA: TGTGCCAGTCACGAGACTAGTGCTACCTACGAGCAGTACTTC. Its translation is CASHETSATYEQYF.